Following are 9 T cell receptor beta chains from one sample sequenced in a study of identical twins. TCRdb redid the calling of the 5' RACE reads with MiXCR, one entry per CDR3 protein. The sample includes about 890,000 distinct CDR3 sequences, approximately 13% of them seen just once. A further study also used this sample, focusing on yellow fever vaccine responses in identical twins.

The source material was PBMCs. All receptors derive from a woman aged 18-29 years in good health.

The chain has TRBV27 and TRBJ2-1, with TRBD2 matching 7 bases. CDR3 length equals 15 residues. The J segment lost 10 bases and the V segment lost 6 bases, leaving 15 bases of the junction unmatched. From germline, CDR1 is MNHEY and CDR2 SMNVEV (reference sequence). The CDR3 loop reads CASSRGTNNAGEQFF. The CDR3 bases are TGTGCCAGCAGCCGAGGGACTAACAATGCGGGCGAGCAGTTCTTC.

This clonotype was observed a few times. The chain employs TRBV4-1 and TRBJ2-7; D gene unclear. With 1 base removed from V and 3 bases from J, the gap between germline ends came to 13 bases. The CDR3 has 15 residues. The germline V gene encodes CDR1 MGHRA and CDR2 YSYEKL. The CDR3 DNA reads TGCGCCAGCAGCCAAGTTGAAGCGACTGGCTACGAGCAGTACTTC. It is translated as CASSQVEATGYEQYF.

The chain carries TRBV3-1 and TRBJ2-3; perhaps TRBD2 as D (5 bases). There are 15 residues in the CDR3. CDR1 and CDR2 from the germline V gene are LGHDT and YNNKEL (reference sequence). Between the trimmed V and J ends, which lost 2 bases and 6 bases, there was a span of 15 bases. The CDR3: CASSQTEGRLDTQYF. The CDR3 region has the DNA TGTGCCAGCAGCCAAACAGAGGGAAGGTTGGATACGCAGTATTTT.

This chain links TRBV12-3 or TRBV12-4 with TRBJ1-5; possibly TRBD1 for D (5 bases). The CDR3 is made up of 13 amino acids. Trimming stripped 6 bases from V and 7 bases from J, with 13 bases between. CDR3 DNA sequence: TGTGCCAGCAGACCGGGACCACGACAGCCCCAGCATTTT. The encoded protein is CASRPGPRQPQHF.

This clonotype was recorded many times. The CDR3 sequence is CASSLGLAGDTQYF. The CDR3 region has the DNA TGTGCCAGCAGCCTTGGACTAGCGGGAGATACGCAGTATTTT. The chain uses TRBV5-6 and TRBJ2-3, with TRBD2 matching 11 bases. The germline V gene has CDR1 SGHDT and CDR2 YYEEEE. The J segment lost 5 bases and the V segment lost 4 bases, leaving 3 bases of the junction unmatched. The CDR3 sequence is 14 residues long.

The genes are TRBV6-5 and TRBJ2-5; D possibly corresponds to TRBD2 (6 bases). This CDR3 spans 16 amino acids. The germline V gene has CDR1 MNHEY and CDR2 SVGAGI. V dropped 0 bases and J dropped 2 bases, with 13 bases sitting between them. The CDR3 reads CASSYSTGVGQETQYF. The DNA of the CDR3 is TGTGCCAGCAGTTACTCGACGGGAGTAGGGCAAGAGACCCAGTACTTC.

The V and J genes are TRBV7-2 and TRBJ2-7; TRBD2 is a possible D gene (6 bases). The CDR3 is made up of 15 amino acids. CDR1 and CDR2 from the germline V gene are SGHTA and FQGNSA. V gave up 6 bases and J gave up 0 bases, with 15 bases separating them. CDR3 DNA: TGTGCCAGCAGAGGAAAGAACGGGAGCTCCTACGAGCAGTACTTC. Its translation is CASRGKNGSSYEQYF.

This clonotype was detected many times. The CDR3 protein is CASSSGRAIDTQYF. The DNA of the CDR3 is TGCGCCAGCAGCTCAGGGCGGGCGATTGATACGCAGTATTTT. V and J are TRBV5-1 and TRBJ2-3; either TRBD1 or TRBD2 may fit D (5 bases each). The V gene lost 3 bases and the J gene lost 6 bases, with 14 bases spanning the gap. CDR3 length: 14 amino acids. Germline CDR1 reads SGHRS; CDR2 reads YFSETQ.

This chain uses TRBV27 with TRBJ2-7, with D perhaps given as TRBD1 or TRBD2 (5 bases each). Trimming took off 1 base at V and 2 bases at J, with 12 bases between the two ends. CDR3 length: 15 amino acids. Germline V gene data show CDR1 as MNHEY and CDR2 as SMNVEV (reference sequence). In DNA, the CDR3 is TGTGCCAGCAGTTTATGGGGGAACCTACCCTACGAGCAGTACTTC. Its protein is CASSLWGNLPYEQYF.